These 8 T cell receptor beta chains share one sample of origin, sequenced in a study of blood T cells in healthy people across ages. The second PCR ran roughly 7 to 11 cycles with a sample-barcoded 5' primer and J-beta primers. TCRdb used MiXCR to reprocess the 5' RACE reads, holding one entry per CDR3 protein. The table has about a million distinct CDR3 sequences, roughly half seen once. Sequencing used blood. The receptors were sampled from a woman aged 60-75 years in good health.

In its sample, this clonotype was seen a few times. The J gene is TRBJ2-1, the V gene TRBV2, with D possibly being TRBD2 (5 bases). V was clipped by 10 bases and J by 0 bases, with 16 bases between them. CDR3 length equals 15 residues. Germline V gene sequence: CDR1 SNHLY, CDR2 FYNNEI. This CDR3 reads CANKLDQSSYNEQFF. CDR3 DNA: TGTGCCAACAAACTAGATCAGAGCTCCTACAATGAGCAGTTCTTC.

This chain uses TRBV20-1 with TRBJ1-2; 7 positions agree with TRBD1. The germline gives CDR1 DFQATT, CDR2 SNEGSKA (reference sequence). CDR3 length: 13 amino acids. After removal of 6 bases from V and 6 bases from J, the junction contained 10 bases not matched to a gene. Here the CDR3 reads CSARTGGADGYTF. The CDR3 DNA reads as TGCAGTGCGCGGACAGGCGGGGCGGATGGCTACACCTTC.

V usage is TRBV12-3 or TRBV12-4 and J usage is TRBJ2-6; D not certain. With 7 bases removed from V and 2 bases from J, the gap between germline ends came to 12 bases. The CDR3 is made up of 15 amino acids. The CDR3 bases are TGTGCCAGCACCCCTTCAGAAACTGGGGCCAACGTCCTGACTTTC. It codes for CASTPSETGANVLTF.

This rearrangement joins TRBV4-2 to TRBJ1-6; 10 nucleotides agree with TRBD1. Germline trimming cut 4 bases from V and 7 bases from J; bases unmatched to any gene: 13. The CDR3 totals 18 residues. Germline CDR1 is LGHNA and CDR2 is YNFKEQ. The CDR3 region is CASSPRQGASGRNSPLHF. The CDR3 bases are TGTGCCAGCAGCCCCCGACAGGGGGCTAGTGGGCGGAATTCACCCCTCCACTTT.

The chain is built from TRBV7-3 and TRBJ2-2, with D possibly being TRBD1 (6 bases). V gave up 10 bases and J gave up 1 base, with 13 bases separating them. Germline values: CDR1 SGHTA, CDR2 FQGTGA. The CDR3 consists of 14 residues. The CDR3 loop reads CAITGQKNTGELFF. The CDR3 DNA follows: TGTGCCATTACGGGACAAAAGAACACCGGGGAGCTGTTTTTT.

This chain uses TRBV11-2 with TRBJ2-4, with D uncertain. The DNA end lines up better with TRBJ2-5; the J call may be wrong. CDR1 and CDR2 (germline): SGHAT, FQNNGV. This CDR3 comprises 14 residues. CDR3 region: CASSARVIWETQYF. The CDR3 DNA reads TGTGCCAGCAGCGCAAGGGTGATTTGGGAGACCCAGTACTTC.

This clonotype turned up a few times. V usage is TRBV10-3 and J usage is TRBJ2-7; 11 nucleotides line up with TRBD2. The length of the CDR3 is 16 residues. The germline gives CDR1 ENHRY, CDR2 SYGVKD. J gave up 2 bases and V 0 bases, and 3 bases lay outside the gene matches. This CDR3 is CAISESNSGGAYEQYF. CDR3 DNA: TGTGCCATCAGTGAGTCGAATAGCGGGGGGGCCTACGAGCAGTACTTC.

This clonotype was observed once. The V gene is TRBV27, the J gene TRBJ1-4; D may be TRBD1 (6 bases). The CDR3 loop spans 15 amino acids. The germline V and J ends were trimmed by 5 bases and 0 bases, with 10 bases remaining between them. The germline V gene has CDR1 MNHEY and CDR2 SMNVEV (reference sequence). The CDR3: CASSPNRATNEKLFF. CDR3 nucleotides: TGTGCCAGCAGTCCAAACAGGGCAACTAATGAAAAACTGTTTTTT.